This record covers a single T cell receptor (beta chain). What it binds is not known. The entry originates in a study of identical twins. All donors comprised healthy Caucasians. Trimming removed 1 base at V and 5 bases at J, with 5 bases between. Germline loops: CDR1 SGHTA, CDR2 FQGNSA. This CDR3 comprises 12 residues. Each CDR3 protein gets one entry after TCRdb re-called the 5' RACE reads with MiXCR. The sample has about 520,000 distinct CDR3 sequences, under 25% seen once. The study's findings and limits: Twins' surplus sharing was weaker for beta out-of-frame sequences. Memory repertoires showed no such pattern, whereas abundant cord blood beta clonotypes carried fewer insertions.

These data were also filed under a second study, of T cells expressing NK-cell markers. From that study: The study found these clonotypes also leading the CD3+CD56-NKG2C+ fraction in a few donors.

The gene calls are TRBV7-2 and TRBJ1-2; D remains ambiguous. The sample comprised CD4+ T cells sorted from blood. The TCR was taken from a woman aged 18-29 years in good health. The chain's CDR3 is CASSLVLYGYTF. For the CDR3, the DNA is TGTGCCAGCAGCTTAGTCCTATATGGCTACACCTTC.